The 17 T cell receptor beta chains below come from one sample, sequenced in a study of STAT5B mutations in CD4+ large granular lymphocyte leukemia. Assay used: immunoSEQ multiplex PCR; TCRdb lists only in-frame clones, some missing. Among about 24,000 clones listed, roughly 70% were seen once. The sequenced sample was CD4+ T cells from blood buffy coats. The receptors derive from a human donor in good health.

The rearrangement links TRBV7-8 to TRBJ2-7; D might be TRBD1 (5 bases). The germline V gene encodes CDR1 SGHVS and CDR2 FQNEAQ. The CDR3 runs to 12 residues. Between the trimmed V and J ends, which lost 5 bases and 4 bases, there was a span of 9 bases. The CDR3 DNA sequence: TGTGCCAGCAGCCCCCGACAGTACGAGCAGTACTTC. Translating gives CASSPRQYEQYF.

This sequence joins TRBV5-4 and TRBJ1-1; TRBD1 agrees at 8 bases. CDR1 and CDR2 (germline): SGHNT, YYREEE (reference sequence). The CDR3 length is 14 residues. Losses at the gene ends were 4 bases for V and 0 bases for J; bases not matched to a gene: 2. This CDR3 reads CASSQQGVNTEAFF. The DNA of the CDR3 is TGTGCCAGCAGCCAACAGGGGGTGAACACTGAAGCTTTCTTT. Looking up the rest from reference TRBV5-4 and TRBJ1-1 gives the full variable domain: ETGVTQSPTHLIKTRGQQVTLRCSSQSGHNTVSWYQQALGQGPQFIFQYYREEENGRGNFPPRFSGLQFPNYSSELNVNALELDDSALYLCASSQQGVNTEAFFGQGTRLTVV.

This chain uses TRBV19 with TRBJ2-4, with TRBD1 identical over 8 bases. Trimming at V came to 1 base and at J to 1 base, leaving 6 bases not matched to a gene. This CDR3 region has 17 residues. Germline assignment: CDR1 LNHDA and CDR2 SQIVND (reference sequence). For the CDR3, the DNA is TGTGCCAGTAGTATAGCGGCGACAGGGGCTGCCAAAAACATTCAGTACTTC. Translating it yields CASSIAATGAAKNIQYF. Supplemented by reference TRBV19 and TRBJ2-4, the full variable domain reads DGGITQSPKYLFRKEGQNVTLSCEQNLNHDAMYWYRQDPGQGLRLIYYSQIVNDFQKGDIAEGYSVSREKKESFPLTVTSAQKNPTAFYLCASSIAATGAAKNIQYFGAGTRLSVL.

This clone was seen more than once but under ten times. The gene calls are TRBV7-8 and TRBJ1-2; 8 bases are a match to TRBD1. The CDR3 is 14 residues long. The V gene end was trimmed by 4 bases and the J gene end by 7 bases; junction bases not matched to a gene: 8. Germline loops: CDR1 SGHVS, CDR2 FQNEAQ. The CDR3 DNA follows: TGTGCCAGCAGCTCCCGGACAGGGCAAAGTGGCTACACCTTC. Protein: CASSSRTGQSGYTF. The full variable domain, rest sourced from reference TRBV7-8 and TRBJ1-2, is GAGVSQSPRYKVAKRGQDVALRCDPISGHVSLFWYQQALGQGPEFLTYFQNEAQLDKSGLPSDRFFAERPEGSVSTLKIQRTQQEDSAVYLCASSSRTGQSGYTFGSGTRLTVV.

V is TRBV19 and J is TRBJ1-1; 8 nucleotides agree with TRBD1. J gave up 1 base and V 5 bases, and 0 bases lay outside the gene matches. CDR3 length: 13 amino acids. The germline CDR1 and CDR2 sequences are LNHDA and SQIVND (reference sequence). This CDR3 reads CASSGQGNTEAFF. CDR3 DNA sequence: TGTGCCAGTAGTGGACAGGGGAACACTGAAGCTTTCTTT.

The CDR3 region is CASSHTGGDEKLFF. As DNA, the CDR3 is TGCGCCAGCAGCCATACAGGGGGAGATGAAAAACTGTTTTTT. V and J are TRBV4-1 and TRBJ1-4; TRBD1 matches 8 bases. There are 14 residues in the CDR3. Per germline, CDR1 MGHRA and CDR2 YSYEKL. Trimming took 3 bases from V and 6 from J; bases not matched to a gene: 3.

The V gene is TRBV28, the J gene TRBJ1-4, with TRBD1 matching 7 bases. The trim removed 3 bases at V and 0 bases at J, leaving 4 bases unmatched. CDR3 length: 16 residues. Germline V CDR1 and CDR2: MDHEN, SYDVKM. CDR3: CASSLWQGATNEKLFF. Here the CDR3 DNA reads TGTGCCAGCAGTTTGTGGCAGGGGGCAACTAATGAAAAACTGTTTTTT.

The chain has TRBV27 and TRBJ1-2, with 9 bases that match TRBD1. The V segment lost 6 bases and the J segment 7 bases; nucleotides outside the gene matches: 9. CDR1 is MNHEY and CDR2 is SMNVEV in the germline V gene (reference sequence). This CDR3 region has 14 residues. CDR3 DNA sequence: TGTGCCAGCAGCCCGGGGAACAGGGGGCTTGGCTACACCTTC. The encoded protein is CASSPGNRGLGYTF.

J is TRBJ1-3 and V is TRBV14, with D possibly matching TRBD1 (5 bases). The length of the CDR3 is 15 residues. Germline values: CDR1 SGHDN, CDR2 FVKESK. Trimming pared 3 bases from V and 0 bases from J, leaving 9 bases between. CDR3: CASSQGDYSGNTIYF. CDR3 bases: TGTGCCAGCAGCCAGGGGGATTACTCTGGAAACACCATATATTTT.

This chain joins TRBV19 and TRBJ1-5, with D hard to call. Germline CDR1 reads LNHDA; CDR2 reads SQIVND (reference sequence). There are 12 residues in the CDR3. Trimming pared 6 bases from V and 3 bases from J, leaving 6 bases between. The CDR3 spells CASSIPNQPQHF. CDR3 coding DNA: TGTGCCAGTAGCATACCCAATCAGCCCCAGCATTTT.

The chain links TRBV10-3 to TRBJ2-7, with D possibly being TRBD1 or TRBD2 (5 bases each). This CDR3 has 12 amino acids. Trimming cost V 8 bases and J 3 bases, with 11 bases left between them. CDR1 ENHRY and CDR2 SYGVKD come from the germline V gene. The CDR3: CAIGAGLYEQYF. As DNA, the CDR3 is TGTGCCATCGGGGCGGGCCTCTACGAGCAGTACTTC.

This chain links TRBV13 with TRBJ2-3; D is ambiguous. The ends were cut back, 1 base at V and 1 base at J, with 24 bases in the middle. CDR3 size: 20 residues. Germline V gives CDR1 PRHDT, CDR2 FYEKMQ (reference sequence). CDR3 bases: TGTGCCAGCAGCTTAGCCTCCCTCTGGGTTGAGTCCCTCGGCACAGATACGCAGTATTTT. This gives the protein CASSLASLWVESLGTDTQYF.

This rearrangement joins TRBV6-6 to TRBJ2-5; D unclear. Germline lookup yields CDR1 MNHNY and CDR2 SVGAGI (reference sequence). V gave up 6 bases and J gave up 4 bases, with 9 bases separating them. The CDR3 contains 12 residues. The CDR3 region is CASSYSSETQYF. The CDR3 region has the DNA TGTGCCAGCAGCTACAGTTCAGAGACCCAGTACTTC.

The gene calls are TRBV5-1 and TRBJ2-5; TRBD2 matches 9 bases. The V segment lost 0 bases and the J segment 1 base; nucleotides outside the gene matches: 4. Per germline, CDR1 SGHRS and CDR2 YFSETQ. This CDR3 is built from 16 residues. The CDR3 DNA is TGCGCCAGCAGCTTGGGTGCTAGCGGGGCCCAAGAGACCCAGTACTTC. Residues: CASSLGASGAQETQYF.

This clone was picked up a small number of times. The rearrangement links TRBV7-9 to TRBJ1-5; 10 bases fit TRBD1. The V gene end was trimmed by 5 bases and the J gene end by 5 bases; junction bases not matched to a gene: 3. The V gene's germline CDR1 is SEHNR and CDR2 FQNEAQ (reference sequence). The CDR3 sequence is 14 residues long. CDR3 amino acids: CASSGTGADQPQHF. CDR3 DNA sequence: TGTGCCAGCAGCGGGACAGGGGCCGATCAGCCCCAGCATTTT.

The J gene is TRBJ2-4, the V gene TRBV14; D is perhaps TRBD2 (5 bases). Per germline, CDR1 SGHDN and CDR2 FVKESK. The ends were cut back, 1 base at V and 8 bases at J, with 9 bases in the middle. The CDR3 loop spans 13 amino acids. The CDR3 is CASSQVYGDIQYF. The DNA for the CDR3 is TGTGCCAGCAGCCAAGTATACGGGGACATTCAGTACTTC. Using reference TRBV14 and TRBJ2-4 for the parts outside the CDR3, the full variable domain is EAGVTQFPSHSVIEKGQTVTLRCDPISGHDNLYWYRRVMGKEIKFLLHFVKESKQDESGMPNNRFLAERTGGTYSTLKVQPAELEDSGVYFCASSQVYGDIQYFGAGTRLSVL.

The J gene is TRBJ1-1, the V gene TRBV4-1; D might be TRBD1 (5 bases). The CDR3 is 16 amino acids. V was cut by 4 bases and J by 1 base, with 16 bases left in between. Per germline, CDR1 MGHRA and CDR2 YSYEKL. In DNA, the CDR3 is TGCGCCAGCAGCCGAAGTGGAGGGACGGGGAACACTGAAGCTTTCTTT. Translation: CASSRSGGTGNTEAFF.